This TCR beta chain was obtained from a study of T cells in Graves' hyperthyroidism and ophthalmopathy. General study findings and limits: Most clonotypes that expanded in the thyroid above 0.001 also showed up in blood. In validation, the model predicted ophthalmopathy. These predictions came a median about 6.5 months before onset.

CDR3 length equals 14 residues. J was trimmed by 3 bases and V by 2 bases; bases with no gene match: 1. Germline V gene data show CDR1 as MNHEY and CDR2 as SMNVEV (reference sequence). RNA transcripts yielded amplified TCR beta CDR3 regions. HTBI primers drove first-round RT-PCR of the TCR CDR3. TCRdb re-called the multiplex PCR reads with MiXCR, one entry per CDR3 protein. The sample has a few hundred thousand distinct CDR3 sequences; 13% to 15% are singletons. This clonotype was detected many times. Its matching antigen is unknown. In making diagnoses, clinical symptoms, serum thyroxine and TRAb, thyroid ultrasound and orbital computed tomography were all used. Predating any ophthalmopathy symptoms, the blood sample was taken at first hyperthyroidism diagnosis.

The origin of this receptor is a woman aged 45-65 years with Graves' hyperthyroidism that later progressed to Graves' ophthalmopathy. Sequencing was carried out using blood. The V gene is TRBV27, the J gene TRBJ1-5; 7 bases line up with TRBD1. CDR3 in amino acids: CASSLRGPNQPQHF. The CDR3 DNA is TGTGCCAGCAGTTTAAGGGGGCCCAATCAGCCCCAGCATTTT.